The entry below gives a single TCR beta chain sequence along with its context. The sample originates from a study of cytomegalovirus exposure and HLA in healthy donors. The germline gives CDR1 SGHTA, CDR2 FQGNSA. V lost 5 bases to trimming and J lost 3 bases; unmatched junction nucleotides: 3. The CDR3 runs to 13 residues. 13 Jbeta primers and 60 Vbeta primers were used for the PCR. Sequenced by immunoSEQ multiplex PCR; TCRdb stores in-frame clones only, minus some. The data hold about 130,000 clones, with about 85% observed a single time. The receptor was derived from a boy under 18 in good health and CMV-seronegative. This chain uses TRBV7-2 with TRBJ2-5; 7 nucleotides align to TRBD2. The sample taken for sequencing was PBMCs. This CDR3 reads CASSPGTKETQYF. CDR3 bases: TGTGCCAGCAGCCCCGGGACTAAAGAGACCCAGTACTTC.